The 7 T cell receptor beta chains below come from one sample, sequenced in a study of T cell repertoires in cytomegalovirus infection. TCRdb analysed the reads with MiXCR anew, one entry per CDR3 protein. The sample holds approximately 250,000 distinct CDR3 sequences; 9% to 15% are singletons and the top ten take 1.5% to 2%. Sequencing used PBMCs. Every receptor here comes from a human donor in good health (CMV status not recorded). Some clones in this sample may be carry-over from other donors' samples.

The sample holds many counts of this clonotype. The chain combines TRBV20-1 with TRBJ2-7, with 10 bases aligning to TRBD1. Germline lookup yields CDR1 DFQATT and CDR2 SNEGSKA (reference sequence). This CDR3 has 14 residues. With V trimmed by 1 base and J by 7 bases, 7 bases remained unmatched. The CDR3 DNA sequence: TGCAGTGCTAGAGTACGGGACAGGGGCGGTGAGCAGTACTTC. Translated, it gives CSARVRDRGGEQYF.

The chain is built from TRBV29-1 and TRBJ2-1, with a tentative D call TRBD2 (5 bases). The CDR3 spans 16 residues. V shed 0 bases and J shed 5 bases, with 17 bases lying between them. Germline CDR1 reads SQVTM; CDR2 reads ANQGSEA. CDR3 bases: TGCAGCGTTGAAGATCTCCCTGAGGGCCGGGACAATGAGCAGTTCTTC. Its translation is CSVEDLPEGRDNEQFF.

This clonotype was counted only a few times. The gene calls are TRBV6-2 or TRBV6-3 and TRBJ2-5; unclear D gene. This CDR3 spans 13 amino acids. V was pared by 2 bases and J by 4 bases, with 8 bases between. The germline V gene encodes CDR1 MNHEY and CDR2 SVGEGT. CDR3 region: CASSYGIRETQYF. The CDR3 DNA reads TGTGCCAGCAGTTACGGGATAAGAGAGACCCAGTACTTC.

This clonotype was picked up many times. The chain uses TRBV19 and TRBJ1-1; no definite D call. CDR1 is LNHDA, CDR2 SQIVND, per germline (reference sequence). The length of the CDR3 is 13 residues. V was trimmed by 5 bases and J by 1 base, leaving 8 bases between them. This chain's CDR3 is CASSLNPNTEAFF. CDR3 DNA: TGTGCCAGTAGTCTCAACCCGAACACTGAAGCTTTCTTT.

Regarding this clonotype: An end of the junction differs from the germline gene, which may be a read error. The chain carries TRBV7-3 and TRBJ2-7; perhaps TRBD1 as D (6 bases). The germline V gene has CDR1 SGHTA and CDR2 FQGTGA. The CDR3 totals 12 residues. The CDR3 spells CASSVTRGEQYF. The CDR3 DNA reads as TGTGCCAGCAGCGTAACCAGGGGCGAGCAGTACTTC.

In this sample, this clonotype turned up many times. The CDR3 sequence is CASSLGGGRLEQYF. DNA for the CDR3: TGTGCCAGCAGTTTAGGGGGCGGACGGCTCGAGCAGTACTTC. This chain uses TRBV28 with TRBJ2-7; a weak D match, TRBD1 (6 bases). CDR1 MDHEN and CDR2 SYDVKM come from the germline V gene. This CDR3 is built from 14 residues. V was pared by 2 bases and J by 6 bases, with 14 bases between.

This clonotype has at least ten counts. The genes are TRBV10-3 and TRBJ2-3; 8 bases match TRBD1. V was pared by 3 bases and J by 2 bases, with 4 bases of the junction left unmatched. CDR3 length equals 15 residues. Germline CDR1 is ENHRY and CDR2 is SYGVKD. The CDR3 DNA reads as TGTGCCATCAGTGATGGACAGGGCAACACAGATACGCAGTATTTT. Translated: CAISDGQGNTDTQYF.